The entry that follows covers one T cell receptor (beta chain) sequence. As yet, its antigen is unknown. The data stem from a study of CD8+ T cells in alopecia areata. Study-level information: Patients received oral tofacitinib, 5 to 10 mg twice daily, for moderate-to-severe alopecia areata. Findings of the study overall: Normal skin contains resident alphabeta T cells, and these are also sequenced in scalp samples.

Extracted from the samples, RNA was reverse transcribed into cDNA to serve as the sequencing template. Profiling relied on immunoSEQ multiplex PCR, and the TCRdb table lists in-frame clones only, not all of them. The sample records about 130,000 clones, approximately 49% being singletons. Sequenced material: CD8+ T cells sorted from blood, taken at week 0. The sequence came from a human donor with alopecia areata.

The CDR3 nucleotides are TGCAGCGTTGACGTCCGGAGGCAGAGTGATGGCTACACCTTC. Amino acid sequence: CSVDVRRQSDGYTF. The chain uses TRBV29-1 and TRBJ1-2, with D unresolved. The CDR3 consists of 14 residues. With 3 bases removed from V and 6 bases from J, the gap between germline ends came to 17 bases. CDR1 and CDR2 from the germline V gene are SQVTM and ANQGSEA.